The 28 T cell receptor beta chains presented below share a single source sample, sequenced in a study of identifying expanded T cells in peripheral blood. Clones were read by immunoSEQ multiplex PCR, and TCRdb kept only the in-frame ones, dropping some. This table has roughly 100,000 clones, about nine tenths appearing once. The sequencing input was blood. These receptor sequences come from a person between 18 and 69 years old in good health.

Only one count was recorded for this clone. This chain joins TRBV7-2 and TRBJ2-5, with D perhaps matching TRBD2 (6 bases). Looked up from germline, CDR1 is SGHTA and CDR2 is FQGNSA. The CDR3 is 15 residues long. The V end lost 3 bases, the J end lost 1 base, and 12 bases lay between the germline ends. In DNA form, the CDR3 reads TGTGCCAGCAGCTTTGGTAGCGGACTCCAAGAGACCCAGTACTTC. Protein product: CASSFGSGLQETQYF.

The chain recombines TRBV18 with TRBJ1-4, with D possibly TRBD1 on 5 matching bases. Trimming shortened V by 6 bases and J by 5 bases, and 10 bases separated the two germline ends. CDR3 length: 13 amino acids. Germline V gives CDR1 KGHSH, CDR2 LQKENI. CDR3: CASSYGQNEKLFF. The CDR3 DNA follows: TGTGCCAGCTCGTACGGACAAAATGAAAAACTGTTTTTT.

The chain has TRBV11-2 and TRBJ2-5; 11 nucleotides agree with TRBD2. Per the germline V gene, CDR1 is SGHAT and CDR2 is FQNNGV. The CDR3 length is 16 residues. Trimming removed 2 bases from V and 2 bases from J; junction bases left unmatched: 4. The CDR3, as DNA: TGTGCCAGCAGCTTATTGGTAGCGGGGGGGCAAGAGACCCAGTACTTC. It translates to CASSLLVAGGQETQYF. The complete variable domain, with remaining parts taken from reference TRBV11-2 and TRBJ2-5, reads EAGVAQSPRYKIIEKRQSVAFWCNPISGHATLYWYQQILGQGPKLLIQFQNNGVVDDSQLPKDRFSAERLKGVDSTLKIQPAKLEDSAVYLCASSLLVAGGQETQYFGPGTRLLVL.

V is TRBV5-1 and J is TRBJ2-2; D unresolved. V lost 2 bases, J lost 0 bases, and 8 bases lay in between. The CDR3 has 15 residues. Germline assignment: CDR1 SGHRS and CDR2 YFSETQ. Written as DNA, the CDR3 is TGCGCCAGCAGCTTATCTGGGACGAACACCGGGGAGCTGTTTTTT. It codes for CASSLSGTNTGELFF.

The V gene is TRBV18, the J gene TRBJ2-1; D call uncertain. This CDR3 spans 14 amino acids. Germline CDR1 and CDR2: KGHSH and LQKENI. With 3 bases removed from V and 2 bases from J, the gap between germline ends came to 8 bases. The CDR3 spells CASSPRQTYNEQFF. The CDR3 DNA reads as TGTGCCAGCTCACCTAGGCAGACCTACAATGAGCAGTTCTTC.

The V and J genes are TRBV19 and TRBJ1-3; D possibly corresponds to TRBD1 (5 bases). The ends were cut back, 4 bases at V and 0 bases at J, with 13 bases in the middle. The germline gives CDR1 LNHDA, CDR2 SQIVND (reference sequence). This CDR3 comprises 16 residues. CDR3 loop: CASSNEGLISGNTIYF. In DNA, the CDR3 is TGTGCCAGTAGTAACGAGGGGCTTATCTCTGGAAACACCATATATTTT.

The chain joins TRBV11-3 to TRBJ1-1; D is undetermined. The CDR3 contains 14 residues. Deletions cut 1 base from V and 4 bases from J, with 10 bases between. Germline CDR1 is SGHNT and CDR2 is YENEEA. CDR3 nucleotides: TGTGCCAGCAGCTTAGGGTTGGGGTCCACTGAAGCTTTCTTT. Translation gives CASSLGLGSTEAFF.

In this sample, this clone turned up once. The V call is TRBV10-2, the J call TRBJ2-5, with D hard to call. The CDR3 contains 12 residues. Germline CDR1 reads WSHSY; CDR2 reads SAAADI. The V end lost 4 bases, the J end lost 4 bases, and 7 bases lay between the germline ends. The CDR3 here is CASSGTRETQYF. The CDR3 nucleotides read TGCGCCAGCAGTGGGACCAGAGAGACCCAGTACTTC.

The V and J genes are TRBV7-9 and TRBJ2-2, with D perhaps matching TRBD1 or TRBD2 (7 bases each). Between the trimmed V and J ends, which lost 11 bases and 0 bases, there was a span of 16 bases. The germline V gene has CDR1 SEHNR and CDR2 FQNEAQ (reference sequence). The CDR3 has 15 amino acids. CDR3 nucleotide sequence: TGTGCCTGGGCGCAGGGGGGGTCGAACACCGGGGAGCTGTTTTTT. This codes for CAWAQGGSNTGELFF. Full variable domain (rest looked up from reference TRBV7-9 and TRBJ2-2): DTGVSQNPRHKITKRGQNVTFRCDPISEHNRLYWYRQTLGQGPEFLTYFQNEAQLEKSRLLSDRFSAERPKGSFSTLEIQRTEQGDSAMYLCAWAQGGSNTGELFFGEGSRLTVL.

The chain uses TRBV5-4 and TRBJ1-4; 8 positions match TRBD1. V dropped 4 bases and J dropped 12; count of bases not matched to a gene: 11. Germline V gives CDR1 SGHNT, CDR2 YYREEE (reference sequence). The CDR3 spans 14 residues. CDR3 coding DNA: TGTGCCAGCAGCGGAGGGGACAGGAGGGATCAACTGTTTTTT. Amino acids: CASSGGDRRDQLFF.

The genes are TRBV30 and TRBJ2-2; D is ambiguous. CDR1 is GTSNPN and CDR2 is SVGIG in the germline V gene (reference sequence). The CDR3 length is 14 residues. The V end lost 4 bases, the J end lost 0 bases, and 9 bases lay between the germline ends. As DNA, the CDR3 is TGTGCCTGGATAACACCATCGAACACCGGGGAGCTGTTTTTT. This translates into CAWITPSNTGELFF.

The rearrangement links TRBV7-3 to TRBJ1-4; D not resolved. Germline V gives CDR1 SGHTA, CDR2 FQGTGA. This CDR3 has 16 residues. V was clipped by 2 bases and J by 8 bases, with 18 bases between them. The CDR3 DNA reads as TGTGCCAGCAGCTTAGGATCCCGAGGAGGGCAGGAAAAACTGTTTTTT. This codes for CASSLGSRGGQEKLFF.

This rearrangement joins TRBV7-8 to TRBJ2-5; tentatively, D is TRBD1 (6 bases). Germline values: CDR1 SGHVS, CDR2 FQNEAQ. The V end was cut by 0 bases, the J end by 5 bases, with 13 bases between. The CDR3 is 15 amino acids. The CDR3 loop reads CASSLALQGVETQYF. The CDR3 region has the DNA TGTGCCAGCAGCTTAGCGTTACAGGGAGTTGAGACCCAGTACTTC. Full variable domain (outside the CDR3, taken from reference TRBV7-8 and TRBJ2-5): GAGVSQSPRYKVAKRGQDVALRCDPISGHVSLFWYQQALGQGPEFLTYFQNEAQLDKSGLPSDRFFAERPEGSVSTLKIQRTQQEDSAVYLCASSLALQGVETQYFGPGTRLLVL.

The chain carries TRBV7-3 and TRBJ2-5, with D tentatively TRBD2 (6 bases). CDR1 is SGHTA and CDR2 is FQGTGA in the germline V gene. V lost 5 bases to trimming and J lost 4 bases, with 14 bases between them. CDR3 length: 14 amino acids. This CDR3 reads CASSPQRGGETQYF. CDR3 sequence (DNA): TGTGCCAGCAGCCCACAACGGGGAGGAGAGACCCAGTACTTC.

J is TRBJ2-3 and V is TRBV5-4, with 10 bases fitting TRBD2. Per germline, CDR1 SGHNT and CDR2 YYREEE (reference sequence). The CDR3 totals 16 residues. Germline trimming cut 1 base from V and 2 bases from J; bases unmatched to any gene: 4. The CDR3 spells CASSLWLAGDTDTQYF. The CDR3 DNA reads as TGTGCCAGCAGCTTGTGGCTAGCGGGGGACACAGATACGCAGTATTTT. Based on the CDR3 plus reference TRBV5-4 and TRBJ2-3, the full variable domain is ETGVTQSPTHLIKTRGQQVTLRCSSQSGHNTVSWYQQALGQGPQFIFQYYREEENGRGNFPPRFSGLQFPNYSSELNVNALELDDSALYLCASSLWLAGDTDTQYFGPGTRLTVL.

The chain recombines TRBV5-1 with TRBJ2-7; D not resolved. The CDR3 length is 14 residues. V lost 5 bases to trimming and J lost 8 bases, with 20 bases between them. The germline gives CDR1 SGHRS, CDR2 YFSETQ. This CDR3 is CASRSVVPDTKQYF. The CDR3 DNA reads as TGCGCCAGCAGGTCTGTTGTCCCAGATACAAAGCAGTACTTC.

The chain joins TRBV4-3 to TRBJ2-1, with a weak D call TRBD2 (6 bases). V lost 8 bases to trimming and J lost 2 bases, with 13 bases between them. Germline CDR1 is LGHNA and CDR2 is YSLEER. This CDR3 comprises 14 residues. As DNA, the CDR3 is TGCGCCAGCGGACGGGGACTGACCTACAATGAGCAGTTCTTC. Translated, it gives CASGRGLTYNEQFF.

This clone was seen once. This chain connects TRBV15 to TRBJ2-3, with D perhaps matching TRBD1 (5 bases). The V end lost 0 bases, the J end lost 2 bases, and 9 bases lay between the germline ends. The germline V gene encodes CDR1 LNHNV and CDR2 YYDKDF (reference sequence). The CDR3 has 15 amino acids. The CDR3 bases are TGTGCCACCAGCAGAGATCAGGGTTCCACAGATACGCAGTATTTT. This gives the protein CATSRDQGSTDTQYF.

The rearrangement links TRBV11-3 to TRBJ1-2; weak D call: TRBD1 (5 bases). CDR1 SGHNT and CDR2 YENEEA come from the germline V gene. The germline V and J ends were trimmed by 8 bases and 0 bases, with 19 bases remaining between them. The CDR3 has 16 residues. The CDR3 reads CASGLTATTANYGYTF. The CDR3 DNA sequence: TGTGCCAGCGGATTGACAGCTACAACAGCTAACTATGGCTACACCTTC.

Written as DNA, the CDR3 is TGTGCCATCAGTGACCTACAGGAGAAATTCACCCTCCACTTT. It encodes CAISDLQEKFTLHF. V and J are TRBV10-3 and TRBJ1-6, with D possibly being TRBD1 (5 bases). CDR3 size: 14 residues. Looked up from germline, CDR1 is ENHRY and CDR2 is SYGVKD. With 3 bases removed from V and 14 bases from J, the gap between germline ends came to 17 bases.

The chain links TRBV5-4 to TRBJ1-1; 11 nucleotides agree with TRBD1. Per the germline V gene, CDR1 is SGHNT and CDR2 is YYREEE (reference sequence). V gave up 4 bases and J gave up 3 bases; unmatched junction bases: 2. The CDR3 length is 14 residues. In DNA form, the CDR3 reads TGTGCCAGCAGCGGGGACAGGGGGGACACTGAAGCTTTCTTT. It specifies CASSGDRGDTEAFF.

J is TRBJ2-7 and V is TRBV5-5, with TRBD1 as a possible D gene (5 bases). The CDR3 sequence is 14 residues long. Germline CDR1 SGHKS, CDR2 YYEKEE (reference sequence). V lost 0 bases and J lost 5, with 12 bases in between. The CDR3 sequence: CASSLDTGRDEQYF. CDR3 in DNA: TGTGCCAGCAGCTTGGATACAGGTAGGGACGAGCAGTACTTC.

As DNA, the CDR3 is TGTGCCAGCAGCTTAGTCGGTGACCTAGGAGATACGCAGTATTTT. This sequence encodes CASSLVGDLGDTQYF. The V gene is TRBV7-3, the J gene TRBJ2-3; D is unresolved. Germline V lookup: CDR1 SGHTA, CDR2 FQGTGA. Trimming left V 2 bases short and J 5 bases short, with 14 bases between. This CDR3 has 15 residues.

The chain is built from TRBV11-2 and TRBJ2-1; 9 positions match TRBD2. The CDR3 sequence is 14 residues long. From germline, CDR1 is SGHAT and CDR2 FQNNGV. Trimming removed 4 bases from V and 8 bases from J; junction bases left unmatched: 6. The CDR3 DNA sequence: TGTGCCAGCAGCTACGGACTAGCGTCGCATGAGCAGTTCTTC. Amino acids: CASSYGLASHEQFF. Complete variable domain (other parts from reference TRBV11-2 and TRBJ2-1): EAGVAQSPRYKIIEKRQSVAFWCNPISGHATLYWYQQILGQGPKLLIQFQNNGVVDDSQLPKDRFSAERLKGVDSTLKIQPAKLEDSAVYLCASSYGLASHEQFFGPGTRLTVL.

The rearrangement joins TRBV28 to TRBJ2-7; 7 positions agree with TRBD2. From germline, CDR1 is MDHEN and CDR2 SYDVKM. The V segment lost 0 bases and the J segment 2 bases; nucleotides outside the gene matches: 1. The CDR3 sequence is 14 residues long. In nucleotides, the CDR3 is TGTGCCAGCAGTTTATGGGGAGGGGCCTACGAGCAGTACTTC. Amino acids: CASSLWGGAYEQYF.

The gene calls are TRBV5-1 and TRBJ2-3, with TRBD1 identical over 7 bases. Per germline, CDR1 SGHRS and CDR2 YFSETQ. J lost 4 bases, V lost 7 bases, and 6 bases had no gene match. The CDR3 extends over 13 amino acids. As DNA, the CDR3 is TGCGCCAGCGGAACAGGGGTTTCAGATACGCAGTATTTT. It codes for CASGTGVSDTQYF.

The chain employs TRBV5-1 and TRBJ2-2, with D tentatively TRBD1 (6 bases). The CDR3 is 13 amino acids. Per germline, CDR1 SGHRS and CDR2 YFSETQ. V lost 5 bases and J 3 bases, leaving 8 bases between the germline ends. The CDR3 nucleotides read TGCGCCAGCAGGGACAGTGACACCGGGGAGCTGTTTTTT. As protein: CASRDSDTGELFF.

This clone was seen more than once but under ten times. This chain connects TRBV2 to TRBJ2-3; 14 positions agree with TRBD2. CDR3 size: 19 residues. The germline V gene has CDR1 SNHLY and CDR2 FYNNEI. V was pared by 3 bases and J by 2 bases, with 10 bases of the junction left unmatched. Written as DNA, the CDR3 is TGTGCCAGCAGTGATCCGGGACTAGCGGGAGCTGGGGCCACAGATACGCAGTATTTT. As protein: CASSDPGLAGAGATDTQYF.